This T cell receptor (beta chain) was observed in a study of T cell responses to AZD1222 COVID-19 vaccine. Profiled with immunoSEQ multiplex PCR; TCRdb holds only in-frame clones, not every one. The table shows about 97,000 clones, with around 89% occurring only once. This sequence was found in an adult in good health. Sequenced here: peripheral blood, sampled on day 0 of AZD1222 vaccination.

The CDR3 DNA sequence: TGTGCCAGCAGCCCGAGGGACAGGTTGTACGAGCAGTACTTC. This sequence encodes CASSPRDRLYEQYF. The chain has TRBV7-9 and TRBJ2-7, with 8 bases lining up with TRBD1. The trim removed 5 bases at V and 4 bases at J, leaving 7 bases unmatched. The CDR3 is made up of 14 amino acids. CDR1 and CDR2 (germline): SEHNR, FQNEAQ (reference sequence).